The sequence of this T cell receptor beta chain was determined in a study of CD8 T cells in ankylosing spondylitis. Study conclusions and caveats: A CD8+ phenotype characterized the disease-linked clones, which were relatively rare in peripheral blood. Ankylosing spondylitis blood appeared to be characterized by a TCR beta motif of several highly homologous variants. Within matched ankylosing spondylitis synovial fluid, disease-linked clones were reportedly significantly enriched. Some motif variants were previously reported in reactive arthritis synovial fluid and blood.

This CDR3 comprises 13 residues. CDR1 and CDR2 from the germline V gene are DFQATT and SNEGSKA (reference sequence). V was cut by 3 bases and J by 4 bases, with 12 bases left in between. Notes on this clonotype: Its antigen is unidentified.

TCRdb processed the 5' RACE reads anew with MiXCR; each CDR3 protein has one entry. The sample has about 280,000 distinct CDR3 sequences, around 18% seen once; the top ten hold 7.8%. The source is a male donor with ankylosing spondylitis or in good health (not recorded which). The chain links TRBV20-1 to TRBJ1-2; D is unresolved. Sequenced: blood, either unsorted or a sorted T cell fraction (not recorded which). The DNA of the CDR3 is TGCAGTGCTAGTGATGCCAGCAGCTATGGCTACACCTTC. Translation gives CSASDASSYGYTF.